The sequence of this T cell receptor (beta chain) was determined in a study of T cell responses to AZD1222 COVID-19 vaccine. As concerns this clone: Its antigen is unidentified.

TCRdb's table, derived via immunoSEQ multiplex PCR, lists solely in-frame clones and lacks some. Of 50,000 to 65,000 clones listed, about 93% are singletons. Notes on the study in general: Compared with day 0, the breadth and depth of the Spike-specific TCR repertoire rose significantly after two doses of AZD1222.

This CDR3 is 14 amino acids long. Germline V gene lookup returns CDR1 MNHEY and CDR2 SMNVEV (reference sequence). With 4 bases removed from V and 1 base from J, the gap between germline ends came to 9 bases. The starting material was peripheral blood, obtained 28 days after the second dose of the MenACWY control vaccine. The source of this sequence is an adult who received the MenACWY meningococcal vaccine as a control. This sequence joins TRBV27 and TRBJ2-3; D not certain. CDR3 region: CASSSPRGTDTQYF. The CDR3 DNA reads TGTGCCAGCAGTTCTCCCCGGGGCACAGATACGCAGTATTTT.